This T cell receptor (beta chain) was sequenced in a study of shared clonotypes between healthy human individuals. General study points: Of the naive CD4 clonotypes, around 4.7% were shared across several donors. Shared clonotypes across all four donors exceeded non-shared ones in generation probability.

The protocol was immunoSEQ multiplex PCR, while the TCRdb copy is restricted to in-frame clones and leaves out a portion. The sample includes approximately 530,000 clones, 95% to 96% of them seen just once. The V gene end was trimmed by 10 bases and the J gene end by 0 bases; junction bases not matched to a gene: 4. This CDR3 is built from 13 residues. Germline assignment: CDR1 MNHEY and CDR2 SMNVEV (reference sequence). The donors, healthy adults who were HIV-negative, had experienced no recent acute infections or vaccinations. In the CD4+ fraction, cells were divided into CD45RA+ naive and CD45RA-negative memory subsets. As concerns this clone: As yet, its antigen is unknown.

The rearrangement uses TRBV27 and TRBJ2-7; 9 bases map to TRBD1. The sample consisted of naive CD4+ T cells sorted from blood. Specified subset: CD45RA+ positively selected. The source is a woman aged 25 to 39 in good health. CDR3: CATGTGSSYEQYF. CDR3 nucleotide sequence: TGTGCCACCGGGACAGGGAGCTCCTACGAGCAGTACTTC.